These 10 T cell receptor beta chains were sequenced from one sample in a study of PD-1 blockade in classical Hodgkin lymphoma. Time point defined: cycle 4 day 1 (C4D1), after more than 5 weeks of nivolumab. Brentuximab vedotin exposure varied among the patients, all of whom had relapsed after autologous stem cell transplantation. Some clones are missing from TCRdb's copy, which holds only in-frame ones; the method was immunoSEQ multiplex PCR. The sample has fewer than 100,000 clones, more than 85% seen once. Sample: peripheral blood mononuclear cells (PBMCs), taken before the fourth cycle of nivolumab. These receptors were obtained from a human donor with classical Hodgkin lymphoma.

V and J are TRBV6-1 and TRBJ2-5; possibly TRBD1 for D (6 bases). The CDR3 contains 14 residues. Trimming pared 2 bases from V and 3 bases from J, leaving 10 bases between. Germline V gene data show CDR1 as MNHNS and CDR2 as SASEGT. The CDR3 sequence is CASSESWTEETQYF. CDR3 sequence (DNA): TGTGCCAGCAGTGAATCCTGGACAGAAGAGACCCAGTACTTC.

This rearrangement joins TRBV10-1 to TRBJ2-7; the match to TRBD1 covers 9 bases. The germline CDR1 and CDR2 sequences are WNHNN and SYGVQD (reference sequence). The V and J ends lost 3 bases and 0 bases, in that order; junction bases with no gene match: 9. The CDR3 is 17 amino acids. The CDR3 DNA reads TGCGCCAGCAGTGACGCCGGGACAGGGATATACTCCTACGAGCAGTACTTC. This encodes CASSDAGTGIYSYEQYF.

This clone has a single count. The chain joins TRBV6-5 to TRBJ1-2; D gene unclear. CDR3 length: 15 amino acids. The germline CDR1 and CDR2 sequences are MNHEY and SVGAGI. V shed 0 bases and J shed 0 bases, with 8 bases lying between them. The CDR3 DNA is TGTGCCAGCAGTTACTCGCGATACTCTAACTATGGCTACACCTTC. Its translation: CASSYSRYSNYGYTF.

The V call is TRBV2, the J call TRBJ1-2, with a weak D call TRBD1 (5 bases). V was trimmed by 4 bases and J by 6 bases, leaving 15 bases between them. The CDR3 extends over 14 amino acids. CDR1 SNHLY and CDR2 FYNNEI come from the germline V gene. The CDR3 DNA follows: TGTGCCAGCAGTGTTCTTCAGACAGCGAATGGCTACACCTTC. Translating it yields CASSVLQTANGYTF.

The J gene is TRBJ2-1, the V gene TRBV4-1; the D is unclear. This CDR3 contains 12 residues. Germline V gives CDR1 MGHRA, CDR2 YSYEKL. The germline V and J ends were trimmed by 3 bases and 8 bases, with 8 bases remaining between them. CDR3 nucleotides: TGCGCCAGCAGCCAGATCTTGGATGAGCAGTTCTTC. As protein: CASSQILDEQFF.

This clone has a single count. For the CDR3, the DNA is TGTGCCAGCAGTTCGCCCGGGAGGGAGCAGTACTTC. The encoded protein is CASSSPGREQYF. This rearrangement joins TRBV27 to TRBJ2-7; 7 positions match TRBD2. CDR1 and CDR2 (germline): MNHEY, SMNVEV (reference sequence). The CDR3 runs to 12 residues. The V segment lost 4 bases and the J segment 7 bases; nucleotides outside the gene matches: 4.

This sequence joins TRBV27 and TRBJ2-5, with a tentative D call TRBD2 (5 bases). Between the trimmed V and J ends, which lost 2 bases and 7 bases, there was a span of 20 bases. CDR1 and CDR2 (germline): MNHEY, SMNVEV (reference sequence). The CDR3 sequence is 16 residues long. CDR3 loop: CASSLRGLELGRTQYF. The CDR3 coding sequence is TGTGCCAGCAGTTTACGGGGTTTGGAGCTTGGTCGGACCCAGTACTTC.

The genes are TRBV6-1 and TRBJ2-3; 9 bases line up with TRBD1. The CDR3 runs to 15 residues. Germline loops: CDR1 MNHNS, CDR2 SASEGT. V trimming: 4 bases; J trimming: 5 bases; junction bases outside the gene matches: 7. The CDR3 DNA sequence: TGTGCCAGCAGTGGCCGGGACAGGGCACAAGATACGCAGTATTTT. Its translation: CASSGRDRAQDTQYF.

This sequence joins TRBV29-1 and TRBJ2-1; D could derive from TRBD1 or TRBD2 (5 bases each). This CDR3 comprises 12 residues. V shed 2 bases and J shed 10 bases, with 12 bases lying between them. Germline assignment: CDR1 SQVTM and CDR2 ANQGSEA. The CDR3 spells CSVEPGPREQFF. Here the CDR3 DNA reads TGCAGCGTTGAACCGGGACCCCGGGAGCAGTTCTTC.

The V gene is TRBV4-1, the J gene TRBJ1-2; D not resolved. The CDR3 loop spans 12 amino acids. V was trimmed by 0 bases and J by 8 bases, leaving 7 bases between them. Germline CDR1 is MGHRA and CDR2 is YSYEKL. Here the CDR3 reads CASSQDTEGYTF. CDR3 DNA sequence: TGCGCCAGCAGCCAAGATACGGAGGGCTACACCTTC.